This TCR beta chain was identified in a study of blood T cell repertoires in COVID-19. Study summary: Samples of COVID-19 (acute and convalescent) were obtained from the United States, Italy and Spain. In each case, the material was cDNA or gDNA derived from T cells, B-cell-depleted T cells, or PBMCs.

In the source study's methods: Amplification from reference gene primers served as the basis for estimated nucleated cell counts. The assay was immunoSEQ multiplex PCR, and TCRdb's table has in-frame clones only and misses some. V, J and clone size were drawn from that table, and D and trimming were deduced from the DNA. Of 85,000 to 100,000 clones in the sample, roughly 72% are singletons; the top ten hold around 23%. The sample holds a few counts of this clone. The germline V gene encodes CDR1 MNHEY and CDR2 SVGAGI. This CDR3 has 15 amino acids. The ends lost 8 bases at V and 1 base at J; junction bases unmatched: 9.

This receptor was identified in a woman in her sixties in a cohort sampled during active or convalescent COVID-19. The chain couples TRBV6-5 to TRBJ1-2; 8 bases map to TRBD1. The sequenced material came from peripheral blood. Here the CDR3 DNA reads TGTGCCAGCGCGGACAGGGAGTCAAGTAACTATGGCTACACCTTC. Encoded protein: CASADRESSNYGYTF.